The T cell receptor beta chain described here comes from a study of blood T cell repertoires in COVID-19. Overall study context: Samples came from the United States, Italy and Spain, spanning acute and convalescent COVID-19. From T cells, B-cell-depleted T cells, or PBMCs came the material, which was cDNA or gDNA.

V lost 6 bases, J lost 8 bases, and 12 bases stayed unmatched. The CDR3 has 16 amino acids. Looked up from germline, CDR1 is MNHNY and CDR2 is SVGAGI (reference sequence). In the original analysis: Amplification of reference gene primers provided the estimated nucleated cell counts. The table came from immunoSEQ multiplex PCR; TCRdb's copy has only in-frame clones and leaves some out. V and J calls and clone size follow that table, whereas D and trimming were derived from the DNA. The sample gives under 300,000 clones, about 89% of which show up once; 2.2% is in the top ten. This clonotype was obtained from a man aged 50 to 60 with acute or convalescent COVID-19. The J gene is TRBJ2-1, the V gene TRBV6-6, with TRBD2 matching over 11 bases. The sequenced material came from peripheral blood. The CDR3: CASRELAGAPIDEQFF. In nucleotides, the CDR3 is TGTGCCAGCAGGGAACTAGCGGGGGCCCCTATTGATGAGCAGTTCTTC.